Each of the 23 T cell receptor beta chains below was sequenced from the same sample in a study of blood T cell repertoires in COVID-19. Only in-frame clones appear in the TCRdb table, and some are missing; sequencing was by immunoSEQ multiplex PCR. The table includes 90,000 to 110,000 clones, about three quarters detected once. The sequenced sample consisted of peripheral blood. These receptors were taken from a human donor in a cohort sampled during active or convalescent COVID-19.

The sample holds a few counts of this clone. The rearrangement joins TRBV28 to TRBJ2-3; the match to TRBD2 covers 10 bases. V gave up 3 bases and J gave up 3 bases; unmatched junction bases: 12. Per germline, CDR1 MDHEN and CDR2 SYDVKM. The CDR3 has 18 residues. CDR3 residues: CASSLSWASGRGTDTQYF. In nucleotides, the CDR3 is TGTGCCAGCAGTTTGTCTTGGGCTAGCGGGAGAGGAACAGATACGCAGTATTTT.

This clone has more than one count but fewer than ten. This chain uses TRBV3-1 (or the pseudogene TRBV3-2) with TRBJ2-5; weak D call: TRBD1 (5 bases). This CDR3 spans 16 amino acids. Germline loops: CDR1 LGHDT, CDR2 YNNKEL (reference sequence). The V and J ends lost 1 base and 1 base respectively, with 13 bases between them. CDR3 nucleotides: TGTGCCAGCAGCCAAGGTGGGGCTTACGTCCAAGAGACCCAGTACTTC. Translating it yields CASSQGGAYVQETQYF.

V is TRBV19 and J is TRBJ2-7; 9 positions agree with TRBD1. V lost 9 bases, J lost 3 bases, and 9 bases stayed unmatched. There are 14 residues in the CDR3. CDR1 and CDR2 from the germline V gene are LNHDA and SQIVND (reference sequence). The CDR3 spells CASTPTGGIYEQYF. In nucleotides, the CDR3 is TGTGCCAGCACTCCAACAGGGGGCATCTACGAGCAGTACTTC.

The chain carries TRBV7-2 and TRBJ2-7; D gene unclear. The germline CDR1 and CDR2 sequences are SGHTA and FQGNSA. The CDR3 consists of 15 residues. V lost 1 base, J lost 5 bases, and 15 bases lay in between. CDR3 coding DNA: TGTGCCAGCAGCTTAGGGGTCGGCAGGATCCACGAGCAGTACTTC. Translating gives CASSLGVGRIHEQYF.

V and J are TRBV11-3 and TRBJ2-5; the D gene is possibly TRBD2 (5 bases). Trimming shortened V by 5 bases and J by 2 bases, and 9 bases separated the two germline ends. Germline V gene data show CDR1 as SGHNT and CDR2 as YENEEA. The CDR3 is made up of 13 amino acids. For the CDR3, the DNA is TGTGCCAGCAGCCGGGATTTACAAGAGACCCAGTACTTC. Translating gives CASSRDLQETQYF.

A single count supports this clone. The chain links TRBV9 to TRBJ2-7, with 7 positions matching TRBD1. After removal of 4 bases from V and 0 bases from J, the junction contained 7 bases not matched to a gene. This CDR3 contains 15 residues. CDR1 and CDR2 (germline): SGDLS, YYNGEE. CDR3: CASSLSQGSSYEQYF. As DNA, the CDR3 is TGTGCCAGCAGCCTTTCACAGGGGTCCTCCTACGAGCAGTACTTC.

The chain combines TRBV7-2 with TRBJ1-1; 7 bases agree with TRBD1. The V segment lost 4 bases and the J segment 4 bases; nucleotides outside the gene matches: 6. The germline V gene encodes CDR1 SGHTA and CDR2 FQGNSA. The CDR3 loop spans 14 amino acids. CDR3 bases: TGTGCCAGCAGCTCAGGGGGTTGGGGCACTGAAGCTTTCTTT. Translating it yields CASSSGGWGTEAFF.

V usage is TRBV4-1 and J usage is TRBJ1-5; D not resolved. The V and J ends lost 1 base and 4 bases respectively, with 14 bases between them. Looked up from germline, CDR1 is MGHRA and CDR2 is YSYEKL. The CDR3 loop spans 16 amino acids. CDR3 loop: CASSQGGRVWNQPQHF. CDR3 DNA sequence: TGCGCCAGCAGCCAAGGTGGGAGGGTTTGGAATCAGCCCCAGCATTTT.

V usage is TRBV5-1 and J usage is TRBJ2-5; a weak D match, TRBD1 (5 bases). V was clipped by 0 bases and J by 3 bases, with 15 bases between them. Germline lookup yields CDR1 SGHRS and CDR2 YFSETQ. The CDR3 is 16 amino acids. CDR3 amino acids: CASSLAKGQGKETQYF. DNA for the CDR3: TGCGCCAGCAGCTTGGCCAAAGGTCAGGGAAAAGAGACCCAGTACTTC.

This sequence joins TRBV28 and TRBJ2-4; no clear D. CDR1 is MDHEN, CDR2 SYDVKM, per germline. This CDR3 region has 12 residues. Trimming removed 8 bases from V and 15 bases from J, with 20 bases in between. CDR3 nucleotides: TGTGCCAGCTCAAGCGCGGTCGTCGGTTGGTACTTC. As protein: CASSSAVVGWYF.

The V and J genes are TRBV9 and TRBJ1-4; D perhaps matches TRBD1 (5 bases). Between the trimmed V and J ends, which lost 4 bases and 6 bases, there was a span of 13 bases. Germline values: CDR1 SGDLS, CDR2 YYNGEE. The CDR3 loop spans 14 amino acids. CDR3: CASSFSGNHEKLFF. In DNA, the CDR3 is TGTGCCAGCAGCTTTTCAGGGAACCATGAAAAACTGTTTTTT.

The genes are TRBV10-3 and TRBJ2-3; 9 bases are shared with TRBD1. The CDR3 sequence is 16 residues long. Germline CDR1 ENHRY, CDR2 SYGVKD. Trimming cost V 6 bases and J 4 bases; bases outside gene matches: 11. In DNA, the CDR3 is TGTGCCATCAGACCCGGGACAGGGTTGGGAGCAGATACGCAGTATTTT. It specifies CAIRPGTGLGADTQYF.

Turning to this clone: The same CDR3 also results from other DNA sequences found in this sample. The chain combines TRBV29-1 with TRBJ1-3, with D maybe TRBD1 (6 bases). The CDR3 is 14 residues long. V lost 6 bases to trimming and J lost 2 bases, with 14 bases between them. Germline CDR1 SQVTM, CDR2 ANQGSEA. CDR3 sequence: CSVRTGNAGNTIYF. CDR3 nucleotides: TGCAGCGTCAGAACAGGGAATGCTGGAAACACCATATATTTT.

A few counts support this clone. The chain couples TRBV29-1 to TRBJ2-3; D possibly corresponds to TRBD2 (5 bases). The V gene's germline CDR1 is SQVTM and CDR2 ANQGSEA. V lost 1 base and J 3 bases, leaving 17 bases between the germline ends. The CDR3 runs 16 residues. The CDR3 DNA reads TGCAGCGTTGAAGGCGGACTCGAGGAGGTGACAGATACGCAGTATTTT. It translates to CSVEGGLEEVTDTQYF.

This chain joins TRBV24-1 and TRBJ1-4; tentatively, D is TRBD1 (6 bases). Germline CDR1 is KGHDR and CDR2 is SFDVKD. The CDR3 is 17 residues long. Trimming removed 4 bases from V and 4 bases from J, with 18 bases in between. The CDR3 sequence: CATSEEPNGTSNEKLFF. As DNA, the CDR3 is TGTGCCACCAGTGAAGAGCCTAACGGGACAAGTAATGAAAAACTGTTTTTT.

Written as DNA, the CDR3 is TGTGCCAGCAGCTTCTACGCAGCCGGACAGGACTATGGCTACACCTTC. Protein product: CASSFYAAGQDYGYTF. The V and J genes are TRBV7-2 and TRBJ1-2; 7 bases map to TRBD1. This CDR3 spans 16 amino acids. Germline values: CDR1 SGHTA, CDR2 FQGNSA. Trimming at V came to 3 bases and at J to 3 bases, leaving 10 bases not matched to a gene.

The rearrangement uses TRBV24-1 and TRBJ2-5; 9 bases agree with TRBD1. The CDR3 extends over 17 amino acids. V was pared by 4 bases and J by 1 base, with 9 bases of the junction left unmatched. Germline-derived CDR1 and CDR2 are KGHDR and SFDVKD. The CDR3 loop reads CATSDSGQGGGQETQYF. In nucleotides, the CDR3 is TGTGCCACCAGTGACTCGGGACAGGGAGGGGGCCAAGAGACCCAGTACTTC.

This clone appeared a single time. This sequence joins TRBV9 and TRBJ2-5; D remains unclear. V was shortened by 0 bases and J by 4 bases, with 10 bases between the two germline ends. CDR3 length: 14 residues. Germline assignment: CDR1 SGDLS and CDR2 YYNGEE. The CDR3 protein is CASSVDGSRETQYF. For the CDR3, the DNA is TGTGCCAGCAGCGTAGATGGTAGTAGAGAGACCCAGTACTTC.

The chain joins TRBV15 to TRBJ2-2, with 12 bases fitting TRBD1. Losses at the gene ends were 2 bases for V and 4 bases for J; bases not matched to a gene: 2. The CDR3 sequence is 16 residues long. Germline CDR1 LNHNV, CDR2 YYDKDF (reference sequence). The CDR3 sequence: CATSRLGQGATGELFF. CDR3 coding DNA: TGTGCCACCAGCAGATTGGGACAGGGGGCCACCGGGGAGCTGTTTTTT.

Only one count was recorded for this clone. The chain has TRBV19 and TRBJ1-5; 7 bases map to TRBD1. This CDR3 contains 15 residues. Germline CDR1 is LNHDA and CDR2 is SQIVND (reference sequence). Trimming cost V 5 bases and J 3 bases; bases outside gene matches: 7. CDR3 amino acids: CASSVGQVYNQPQHF. In nucleotides, the CDR3 is TGTGCCAGTAGTGTCGGACAGGTATACAATCAGCCCCAGCATTTT.

The rearrangement links TRBV12-2 to TRBJ2-1; the table names TRBD2, a call not compared with the DNA. TRBV12-2 is classified as a pseudogene. The CDR3 has 15 residues. This CDR3 is CASRLALSSAHEQFF. As DNA, the CDR3 is TGTGCAAGTCGCTTAGCCTTATCTAGTGCACATGAGCAGTTCTTC.

The rearrangement links TRBV5-4 to TRBJ2-7; possibly TRBD1 for D (6 bases). CDR1 and CDR2 from the germline V gene are SGHNT and YYREEE (reference sequence). CDR3 length: 14 amino acids. V lost 5 bases and J lost 0, with 12 bases in between. CDR3 bases: TGTGCCAGCAGTTCCAGGGGTAGCTCCTACGAGCAGTACTTC. It specifies CASSSRGSSYEQYF.

The CDR3 DNA reads as TGTGCCAGCAGCTCTAGCGGCCCCAGATACGAGCAGTACTTC. Translation gives CASSSSGPRYEQYF. This chain joins TRBV6-5 and TRBJ2-7; 7 nucleotides match TRBD2. Germline CDR1 reads MNHEY; CDR2 reads SVGAGI. The CDR3 is made up of 14 amino acids. V trimming: 6 bases; J trimming: 4 bases; junction bases outside the gene matches: 9.